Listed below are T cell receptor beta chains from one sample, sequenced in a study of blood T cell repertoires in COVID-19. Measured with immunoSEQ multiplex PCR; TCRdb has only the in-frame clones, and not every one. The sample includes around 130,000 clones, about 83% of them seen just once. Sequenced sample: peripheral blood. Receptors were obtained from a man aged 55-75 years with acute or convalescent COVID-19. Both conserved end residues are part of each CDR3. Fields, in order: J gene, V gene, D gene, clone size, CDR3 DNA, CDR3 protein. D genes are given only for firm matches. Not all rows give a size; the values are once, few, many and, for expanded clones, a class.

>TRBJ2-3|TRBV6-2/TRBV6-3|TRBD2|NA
TGTGCCAGCAGTCGCTCCACTAGCGGGGCCCCCACAGATACGCAGTATTTT
CASSRSTSGAPTDTQYF
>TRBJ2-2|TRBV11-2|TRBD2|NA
TGTGCCAGCAGCTTAAAGTGGAATAGCGGGAGGGAGGACACCGGGGAGCTGTTTTTT
CASSLKWNSGREDTGELFF
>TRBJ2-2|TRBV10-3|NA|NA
TGTGCCATCAGTGGGGGCCCTTTGAACACCGGGGAGCTGTTTTTT
CAISGGPLNTGELFF
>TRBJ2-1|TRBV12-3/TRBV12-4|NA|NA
TGTGCCAGCAGTAGACTTGACTACAATGAGCAGTTCTTC
CASSRLDYNEQFF
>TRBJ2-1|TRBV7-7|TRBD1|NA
TGTGCCAGCAGCACCGGGACAGGGTACAATGAGCAGTTCTTC
CASSTGTGYNEQFF
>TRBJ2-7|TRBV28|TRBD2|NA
TGTGCCAGCACCTCAGCCTCCGCTAGCGGTCTTTCCTACGAGCAGTACTTC
CASTSASASGLSYEQYF
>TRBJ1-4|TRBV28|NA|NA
TGTGCCACTCGGATGATGGGGGGATCGAGTGAAAAACTGTTTTTT
CATRMMGGSSEKLFF
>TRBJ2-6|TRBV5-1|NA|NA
TGCGCCAGCAGCGGACGGACATCTGGGGCCAACGTCCTGACTTTC
CASSGRTSGANVLTF
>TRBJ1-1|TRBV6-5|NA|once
TGTGCCAGCCATCGGGAGGGAGGGGGCACTGAAGCTTTCTTT
CASHREGGGTEAFF
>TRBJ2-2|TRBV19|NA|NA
TGTGCCAGTAGTATTCAGGCTAGCGCTCCCGGGGAGCTGTTTTTT
CASSIQASAPGELFF
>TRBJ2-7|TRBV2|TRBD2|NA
TGTGCCAGCAGTGTGGAGCGGGAGATTAACTACGAGCAGTACTTC
CASSVEREINYEQYF
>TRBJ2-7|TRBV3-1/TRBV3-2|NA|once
TGTGCCAGCAGCCAAGATGTCTTATCCTACGAGCAGTACTTC
CASSQDVLSYEQYF
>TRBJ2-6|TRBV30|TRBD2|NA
TGTGCCTGGGCGCGGGGGGCGGGGGGGGCCAACGTCCTGACTTTC
CAWARGAGGANVLTF
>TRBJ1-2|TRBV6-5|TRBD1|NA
TGTGCCAGCACACGGACAGGGGACTATGGCTACACCTTC
CASTRTGDYGYTF
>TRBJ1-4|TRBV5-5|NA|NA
TGTGCCAGCAGCTTGGCGAGGAGGGGCACTAATGAAAAACTGTTTTTT
CASSLARRGTNEKLFF
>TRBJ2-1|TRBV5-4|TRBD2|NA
TGTGCCAGCAGCTTGGGACTAGCGGGAGGGCCCGATGAGCAGTTCTTC
CASSLGLAGGPDEQFF
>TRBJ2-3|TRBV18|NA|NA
TGTGCCAGCTCACCAGGTAGCCGAAGAGATACGCAGTATTTT
CASSPGSRRDTQYF
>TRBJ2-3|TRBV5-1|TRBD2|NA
TGCGCCAGCAGCCGAGGACAGGCCGGGACTAGCGGGAGGGCCGCAGATACGCAGTATTTT
CASSRGQAGTSGRAADTQYF
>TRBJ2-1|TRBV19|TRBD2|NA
TGTGCCAGTACCGGGACTAGGTCCTACAATGAGCAGTTCTTC
CASTGTRSYNEQFF
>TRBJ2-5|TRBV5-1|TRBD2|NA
TGCGCCAGCAGCCCTCAGAGAGCGGGAGTTGGGGACCAAGAGACCCAGTACTTC
CASSPQRAGVGDQETQYF
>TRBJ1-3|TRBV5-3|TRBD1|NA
TGTGCCAGAAGCTTGGCCAACAGGGGCACTCAAGTTCTAGGAAACACCATATATTTT
CARSLANRGTQVLGNTIYF
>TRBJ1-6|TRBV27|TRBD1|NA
TGTGCCAGCAGTTTATACGGGACAGCCCGGGGGAGCTCCTATAATTCACCCCTCCACTTT
CASSLYGTARGSSYNSPLHF
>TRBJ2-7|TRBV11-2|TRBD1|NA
TGTGCCAGCAACCGACAGGGGTCCTACGAGCAGTACTTC
CASNRQGSYEQYF
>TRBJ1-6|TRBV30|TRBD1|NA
TGTGCCTGGGCCTCGACAGGGGTAGATTCACCCCTCCACTTT
CAWASTGVDSPLHF
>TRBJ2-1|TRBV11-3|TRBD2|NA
TGTGCCAGCAGCCCGGGCGGGAGCTCCTACAATGAGCAGTTCTTC
CASSPGGSSYNEQFF
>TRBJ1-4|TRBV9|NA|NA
TGTGCCAGCAGCTTGACGCCGGGACATTCCCCTGGGGGTAGGGAAAAACTGTTTTTT
CASSLTPGHSPGGREKLFF
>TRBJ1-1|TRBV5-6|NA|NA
TGTGCCAGCAGCTTGGCGCAGAGGGACACTGAAGCTTTCTTT
CASSLAQRDTEAFF
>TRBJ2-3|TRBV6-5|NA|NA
TGTGCCACCCATCAAAGCACAGATACGCAGTATTTT
CATHQSTDTQYF
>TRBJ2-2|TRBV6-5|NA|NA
TGTGCCAGCAGTCGACAGGTCTGGGGCACCGGGGAGCTGTTTTTT
CASSRQVWGTGELFF
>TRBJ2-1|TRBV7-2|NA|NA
TGTGCCAGCACCGGACACCAGATACCCAATGAGCAGTTCTTC
CASTGHQIPNEQFF
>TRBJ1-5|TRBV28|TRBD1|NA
TGTGCCAGCAGCCGAGGACAGGGGACGGGCAATCAGCCCCAGCATTTT
CASSRGQGTGNQPQHF
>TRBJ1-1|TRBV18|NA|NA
TGTGCCAGCTCACCCCCATCCATGAACACTGAAGCTTTCTTT
CASSPPSMNTEAFF
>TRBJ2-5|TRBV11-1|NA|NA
TGTGCCAGCAGCTTAGGGTCGGCAGGTCAAGAGACCCAGTACTTC
CASSLGSAGQETQYF
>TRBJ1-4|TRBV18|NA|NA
TGTGCCAGCTCACCCGCGCCTAATGAAAAACTGTTTTTT
CASSPAPNEKLFF
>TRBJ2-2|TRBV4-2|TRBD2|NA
TGTGCCAGCAGCCAATATGTCCGGACTAGCGGATCGGTCGCCGGGGAGCTGTTTTTT
CASSQYVRTSGSVAGELFF